These 25 T cell receptor beta chains originate from one sample sequenced in a study of blood T cell repertoires in COVID-19. Assay: immunoSEQ multiplex PCR; the TCRdb copy retains only in-frame clones and omits some. The sample contains roughly 250,000 clones, roughly 90% of which appear only once. Material for sequencing was peripheral blood. The receptors derive from a man in his fifties or sixties who had recovered from COVID-19.

This chain uses TRBV19 with TRBJ2-1, with TRBD1 identical over 9 bases. CDR1 and CDR2 (germline): LNHDA, SQIVND (reference sequence). With V trimmed by 8 bases and J by 9 bases, 11 bases remained unmatched. The CDR3 covers 14 residues. CDR3: CASGPTGGWGEQFF. CDR3 DNA sequence: TGTGCCAGTGGACCGACAGGGGGTTGGGGTGAGCAGTTCTTC.

V is TRBV6-6 and J is TRBJ1-1; unclear D gene. This CDR3 comprises 10 residues. Trimming removed 6 bases from V and 4 bases from J, with 3 bases in between. Germline loops: CDR1 MNHNY, CDR2 SVGAGI (reference sequence). The CDR3: CASSLTEAFF. CDR3 sequence (DNA): TGTGCCAGCAGCCTCACTGAAGCTTTCTTT.

This chain uses TRBV5-1 with TRBJ1-1, with D possibly being TRBD1 (5 bases). With 5 bases removed from V and 5 bases from J, the gap between germline ends came to 16 bases. CDR1 is SGHRS and CDR2 is YFSETQ in the germline V gene. The CDR3 extends over 14 amino acids. CDR3 DNA: TGCGCCAGCAGTGTGAGTTGGGGGGGTACTGAAGCTTTCTTT. It is translated as CASSVSWGGTEAFF.

The chain carries TRBV2 and TRBJ1-6; 8 bases align to TRBD1. This CDR3 spans 15 amino acids. CDR1 is SNHLY and CDR2 is FYNNEI in the germline V gene. J gave up 10 bases and V 6 bases, and 11 bases lay outside the gene matches. Here the CDR3 reads CASRGSGQVQSPLHF. CDR3 nucleotide sequence: TGTGCCAGCAGGGGGTCGGGACAGGTTCAATCACCCCTCCACTTT. Together with reference TRBV2 and TRBJ1-6, the CDR3 gives the full variable domain: EPEVTQTPSHQVTQMGQEVILRCVPISNHLYFYWYRQILGQKVEFLVSFYNNEISEKSEIFDDQFSVERPDGSNFTLKIRSTKLEDSAMYFCASRGSGQVQSPLHFGNGTRLTVT.

CDR3 protein: CAISAGGLYNEQFF. CDR3 coding DNA: TGTGCCATCAGTGCGGGGGGGCTCTACAATGAGCAGTTCTTC. This chain connects TRBV10-3 to TRBJ2-1; TRBD2 matches 8 bases. V trimming: 4 bases; J trimming: 3 bases; junction bases outside the gene matches: 2. CDR1 is ENHRY and CDR2 is SYGVKD in the germline V gene. The CDR3 loop spans 14 amino acids.

The CDR3 nucleotides read TGTGCCAGCAGTGGGGACAGGTCTACCAGCTCTGGGGCCAACGTCCTGACTTTC. Its translation is CASSGDRSTSSGANVLTF. The chain combines TRBV6-1 with TRBJ2-6, with 8 bases that match TRBD1. This CDR3 is built from 18 residues. J lost 0 bases, V lost 4 bases, and 8 bases had no gene match. The germline CDR1 and CDR2 sequences are MNHNS and SASEGT.

The genes are TRBV28 and TRBJ2-5, with TRBD2 matching 13 bases. V lost 6 bases and J lost 7; bases outside the gene matches: 8. CDR1 and CDR2 from the germline V gene are MDHEN and SYDVKM. The CDR3 loop spans 15 amino acids. CDR3 residues: CASSPQTSGGRTQYF. The CDR3 DNA is TGTGCCAGCAGCCCACAGACTAGCGGGGGGCGGACCCAGTACTTC. The whole variable domain, remainder taken from reference TRBV28 and TRBJ2-5, is DVKVTQSSRYLVKRTGEKVFLECVQDMDHENMFWYRQDPGLGLRLIYFSYDVKMKEKGDIPEGYSVSREKKERFSLILESASTNQTSMYLCASSPQTSGGRTQYFGPGTRLLVL.

This chain connects TRBV5-6 to TRBJ1-1; D may be TRBD1 (5 bases). V was trimmed by 4 bases and J by 7 bases, leaving 17 bases between them. CDR3 length: 14 residues. Germline lookup yields CDR1 SGHDT and CDR2 YYEEEE. The CDR3, as DNA: TGTGCCAGCAGCCAGCGGGGACGGAACTTTGAAGCTTTCTTT. Its translation: CASSQRGRNFEAFF.

On this clone: One end of the junction is discordant with germline, which a read error may explain. V usage is TRBV30 and J usage is TRBJ2-7; D is ambiguous. The germline gives CDR1 GTSNPN, CDR2 SVGIG (reference sequence). CDR3 length: 14 amino acids. This CDR3 reads CVWIALSRDYEQYF. The CDR3 DNA reads TGTGTCTGGATAGCCTTAAGCCGAGACTACGAGCAGTACTTC.

The V gene is TRBV2, the J gene TRBJ2-2, with D perhaps TRBD1 (6 bases). Germline CDR1 reads SNHLY; CDR2 reads FYNNEI. This CDR3 contains 13 residues. The V gene lost 6 bases and the J gene lost 5 bases, with 10 bases spanning the gap. This chain's CDR3 is CASRRGWTGELFF. The CDR3, as DNA: TGTGCCAGCAGAAGGGGGTGGACCGGGGAGCTGTTTTTT.

This sequence joins TRBV11-2 and TRBJ1-2, with TRBD1 as a possible D gene (5 bases). Trimming took 4 bases from V and 6 from J, leaving 9 bases between them. Germline CDR1 reads SGHAT; CDR2 reads FQNNGV. This CDR3 spans 12 amino acids. The CDR3 DNA follows: TGTGCCAGCAGCTGGGCAGGGCATGGCTACACCTTC. Translation: CASSWAGHGYTF.

This clone was recorded only once. The rearrangement uses TRBV10-3 and TRBJ1-1; TRBD1 might be the D (5 bases). V lost 2 bases and J lost 2, with 12 bases in between. This CDR3 spans 15 amino acids. The V gene's germline CDR1 is ENHRY and CDR2 SYGVKD. This CDR3 is CAISETGRTNTEAFF. The CDR3 DNA reads as TGTGCCATCAGTGAGACCGGACGGACAAACACTGAAGCTTTCTTT.

The chain couples TRBV5-1 to TRBJ2-1; a possible D gene is TRBD1 (6 bases). This CDR3 is built from 14 residues. V lost 8 bases to trimming and J lost 0 bases, with 12 bases between them. The germline gives CDR1 SGHRS, CDR2 YFSETQ. This chain's CDR3 is CASTTGSSYNEQFF. Written as DNA, the CDR3 is TGCGCCAGTACGACAGGAAGCTCCTACAATGAGCAGTTCTTC.

The chain recombines TRBV12-5 with TRBJ2-1; maybe TRBD1 (5 bases). This CDR3 has 11 amino acids. Germline CDR1 reads LGHNT; CDR2 reads FRNRAP. Trimming took off 5 bases at V and 7 bases at J, with 6 bases between the two ends. The CDR3 DNA follows: TGTGCTAGTGGTACAGGTAATGAGCAGTTCTTC. Translated, it gives CASGTGNEQFF.

This chain links TRBV11-1 with TRBJ2-7; 8 bases align to TRBD2. The CDR3 loop spans 13 amino acids. From germline, CDR1 is SGHAT and CDR2 FQDESV (reference sequence). With 3 bases clipped from V and 7 bases from J, the junction kept 5 bases outside the gene matches. The CDR3 reads CASSFPGGREQYV. CDR3 in DNA: TGTGCCAGCAGCTTCCCGGGGGGGAGGGAGCAGTACGTC.

This clone was seen only once. The chain joins TRBV18 to TRBJ2-1; 14 bases line up with TRBD2. The ends lost 5 bases at V and 8 bases at J; junction bases unmatched: 5. The CDR3 extends over 15 amino acids. In germline, CDR1 is KGHSH, CDR2 LQKENI. This CDR3 is CASSVTSGGAYEQFF. The CDR3, as DNA: TGTGCCAGCTCAGTGACTAGCGGGGGGGCCTATGAGCAGTTCTTC.

J is TRBJ1-5 and V is TRBV19, with D maybe TRBD1 (5 bases). Trimming removed 4 bases from V and 7 bases from J, with 20 bases in between. Germline-derived CDR1 and CDR2 are LNHDA and SQIVND (reference sequence). The CDR3 runs 16 residues. CDR3 sequence reads: CASSTRFSWAGQPQHF. For the CDR3, the DNA is TGTGCCAGTAGTACTCGATTTTCCTGGGCAGGGCAGCCCCAGCATTTT.

The CDR3 sequence is CASSVGEFYEQYF. The DNA for the CDR3 is TGTGCCAGCAGCGTAGGCGAGTTTTACGAGCAGTACTTC. This chain uses TRBV9 with TRBJ2-7; the D is unclear. V was clipped by 0 bases and J by 4 bases, with 8 bases between them. The CDR3 length is 13 residues. Looked up from germline, CDR1 is SGDLS and CDR2 is YYNGEE.

This chain's CDR3 is CAISESVEVPAFF. The DNA of the CDR3 is TGTGCCATCAGTGAGTCGGTCGAGGTTCCGGCTTTCTTT. The rearrangement joins TRBV10-3 to TRBJ1-1; D ambiguous. Trimming removed 0 bases at V and 11 bases at J, with 13 bases between. CDR3 size: 13 residues. The germline V gene has CDR1 ENHRY and CDR2 SYGVKD.

This clone came up once. V is TRBV30 and J is TRBJ2-2, with TRBD2 identical over 7 bases. This CDR3 is built from 16 residues. CDR1 GTSNPN and CDR2 SVGIG come from the germline V gene (reference sequence). Losses at the gene ends were 4 bases for V and 5 bases for J; bases not matched to a gene: 13. CDR3 DNA sequence: TGTGCCTGGACCCCATGGGGGGGATTGGGTACCGGGGAGCTGTTTTTT. This codes for CAWTPWGGLGTGELFF.

V and J are TRBV12-3 or TRBV12-4 and TRBJ2-1, with D unclear. The CDR3 contains 10 residues. Trimming left V 3 bases short and J 9 bases short, with 3 bases between. The CDR3 sequence is CASSFSEQFF. CDR3 coding DNA: TGTGCCAGCAGTTTCAGTGAGCAGTTCTTC.

The chain recombines TRBV4-1 with TRBJ2-1; 8 nucleotides agree with TRBD2. V lost 2 bases, J lost 7 bases, and 16 bases stayed unmatched. Germline lookup yields CDR1 MGHRA and CDR2 YSYEKL. The CDR3 runs to 18 residues. CDR3 residues: CASSQRLSGGYLENEQFF. Here the CDR3 DNA reads TGCGCCAGCAGCCAAAGGTTGAGCGGGGGATATCTTGAAAATGAGCAGTTCTTC.

The chain recombines TRBV18 with TRBJ2-7; 9 bases are a match to TRBD1. Germline assignment: CDR1 KGHSH and CDR2 LQKENI. With 8 bases clipped from V and 6 bases from J, the junction kept 14 bases outside the gene matches. This CDR3 is built from 15 residues. The CDR3 sequence is CASLSLPGQGLEQYF. The CDR3, as DNA: TGTGCCAGCCTGTCACTGCCGGGACAGGGACTCGAGCAGTACTTC.

The CDR3 DNA reads as TGTGCCAGCAGCCAGGGTGTCCGCCGTCGGGAGCAGTTCTTC. This sequence encodes CASSQGVRRREQFF. This chain links TRBV7-9 with TRBJ2-1; maybe TRBD1 (5 bases). V lost 5 bases to trimming and J lost 10 bases, with 18 bases between them. The CDR3 is 14 residues long. Germline V gene data show CDR1 as SEHNR and CDR2 as FQNEAQ (reference sequence).

The chain carries TRBV9 and TRBJ1-2, with TRBD1 matching 7 bases. V gave up 4 bases and J gave up 6 bases; unmatched junction bases: 9. This CDR3 spans 14 amino acids. Germline CDR1 SGDLS, CDR2 YYNGEE. DNA for the CDR3: TGTGCCAGCAGCCCCCGACAGGGAAGGCATGGCTACACCTTC. As protein: CASSPRQGRHGYTF. The entire variable domain, with the rest obtained from reference TRBV9 and TRBJ1-2, is as follows: DSGVTQTPKHLITATGQRVTLRCSPRSGDLSVYWYQQSLDQGLQFLIQYYNGEERAKGNILERFSAQQFPDLHSELNLSSLELGDSALYFCASSPRQGRHGYTFGSGTRLTVV.